Below, 8 T cell receptor beta chains from the same sample are listed, as sequenced in a study of cytomegalovirus exposure and HLA in healthy donors. It was with 60 Vbeta and 13 Jbeta primers that the PCR ran. Data came from immunoSEQ multiplex PCR; TCRdb stores just in-frame clones and leaves some out. The top ten clones hold 1% of a sample with roughly 160,000 clones, just under 80% of them seen once. Material for sequencing was PBMCs. The receptors here all came from a woman aged 45 to 65 in good health and CMV-seropositive.

This clone was found a few times. The CDR3 DNA reads as TGTGCCAGCAGCTTGGGAGGCAGGGGGCAAAGCTCCTATAATTCACCCCTCCACTTT. It is translated as CASSLGGRGQSSYNSPLHF. V usage is TRBV5-6 and J usage is TRBJ1-6; 8 bases are shared with TRBD1. Germline assignment: CDR1 SGHDT and CDR2 YYEEEE. CDR3 length: 19 amino acids. The ends lost 0 bases at V and 0 bases at J; junction bases unmatched: 8. Combining the CDR3 with reference TRBV5-6 and TRBJ1-6 gives the whole variable domain DAGVTQSPTHLIKTRGQQVTLRCSPKSGHDTVSWYQQALGQGPQFIFQYYEEEERQRGNFPDRFSGHQFPNYSSELNVNALLLGDSALYLCASSLGGRGQSSYNSPLHFGNGTRLTVT.

The chain is built from TRBV27 and TRBJ2-7, with D possibly matching TRBD2 (7 bases). V lost 6 bases, J lost 5 bases, and 11 bases lay in between. CDR1 and CDR2 from the germline V gene are MNHEY and SMNVEV (reference sequence). CDR3 size: 12 residues. CDR3 amino acids: CASSLGGDEQYF. CDR3 bases: TGTGCCAGCAGCCTAGGGGGGGACGAGCAGTACTTC.

This chain links TRBV18 with TRBJ2-7; 8 nucleotides match TRBD2. This CDR3 spans 14 amino acids. Looked up from germline, CDR1 is KGHSH and CDR2 is LQKENI. V gave up 8 bases and J gave up 0 bases; unmatched junction bases: 6. The CDR3 loop is CASRAGGSSYEQYF. DNA of the CDR3: TGTGCCAGCCGGGCGGGGGGAAGCTCCTACGAGCAGTACTTC.

The V gene is TRBV7-9, the J gene TRBJ2-1, with 9 bases identical to TRBD1. Unmatched junction bases numbered 6, after V lost 4 bases and J lost 5 bases. CDR3 length: 15 residues. Looked up from germline, CDR1 is SEHNR and CDR2 is FQNEAQ (reference sequence). The CDR3 sequence: CASSSHRDRDNEQFF. CDR3 sequence (DNA): TGTGCCAGCAGCTCACACAGGGACAGGGACAATGAGCAGTTCTTC. Full variable domain (outside the CDR3, taken from reference TRBV7-9 and TRBJ2-1): DTGVSQNPRHKITKRGQNVTFRCDPISEHNRLYWYRQTLGQGPEFLTYFQNEAQLEKSRLLSDRFSAERPKGSFSTLEIQRTEQGDSAMYLCASSSHRDRDNEQFFGPGTRLTVL.

The J gene is TRBJ1-1, the V gene TRBV7-9; no reliable D call. Trimming stripped 1 base from V and 1 base from J, with 10 bases between. Germline V gives CDR1 SEHNR, CDR2 FQNEAQ (reference sequence). The CDR3 loop spans 15 amino acids. CDR3: CASSLVARRNTEAFF. CDR3 nucleotide sequence: TGTGCCAGCAGCTTAGTCGCCCGTAGGAACACTGAAGCTTTCTTT.

This clone was counted only a few times. The chain is built from TRBV27 and TRBJ2-6; maybe TRBD2 (5 bases). V was shortened by 4 bases and J by 2 bases, with 15 bases between the two germline ends. The germline V gene has CDR1 MNHEY and CDR2 SMNVEV (reference sequence). The CDR3 spans 17 residues. CDR3 sequence (DNA): TGTGCCAGCAGTTCCCTAGACGGGAAACCTGGGGCCAACGTCCTGACTTTC. It specifies CASSSLDGKPGANVLTF.

The V gene is TRBV5-1, the J gene TRBJ2-1; perhaps TRBD1 as D (6 bases). The germline V gene encodes CDR1 SGHRS and CDR2 YFSETQ. Trimming took 3 bases from V and 2 from J, leaving 9 bases between them. This CDR3 contains 14 residues. Here the CDR3 DNA reads TGCGCCAGCAGCTGGACAGAGACCTACAATGAGCAGTTCTTC. Amino acids: CASSWTETYNEQFF. The complete variable domain, with remaining parts taken from reference TRBV5-1 and TRBJ2-1, reads KAGVTQTPRYLIKTRGQQVTLSCSPISGHRSVSWYQQTPGQGLQFLFEYFSETQRNKGNFPGRFSGRQFSNSRSEMNVSTLELGDSALYLCASSWTETYNEQFFGPGTRLTVL.

The J gene is TRBJ2-3, the V gene TRBV7-2, with TRBD1 as a possible D gene (6 bases). The CDR3 covers 15 residues. Trimming stripped 3 bases from V and 1 base from J, with 11 bases between. The germline gives CDR1 SGHTA, CDR2 FQGNSA. CDR3 loop: CASSFSAGGTDTQYF. CDR3 in DNA: TGTGCCAGCAGCTTTTCCGCAGGGGGCACAGATACGCAGTATTTT. The full variable domain, with the rest looked up from reference TRBV7-2 and TRBJ2-3, is GAGVSQSPSNKVTEKGKDVELRCDPISGHTALYWYRQSLGQGLEFLIYFQGNSAPDKSGLPSDRFSAERTGGSVSTLTIQRTQQEDSAVYLCASSFSAGGTDTQYFGPGTRLTVL.